This T cell receptor beta chain was found in a study of glioma-infiltrating T cells. Germline V CDR1 and CDR2: ENHRY, SYGVKD. The CDR3 loop spans 13 amino acids. V was trimmed by 11 bases and J by 0 bases, leaving 11 bases between them. This clonotype was seen repeatedly, ten times or more. The antigen remains unidentified. The iRepertoire nested amplicon-rescue multiplex PCR amplified TCR alpha and beta CDR3s from RNA. One-step reverse transcription and amplification started from about 100-400 ng of tissue mRNA or PBMC total RNA. One entry per CDR3 protein results from TCRdb running MiXCR on the multiplex PCR reads. This sample has 160,000 or so distinct CDR3 sequences, with 43% found just once. Points from the study as a whole: CDR3 overlap between tissue and blood was very small. Gliomas, especially low-grade, showed above-expected tissue-blood divergence; non-neoplastic patients showed below.

V is TRBV10-3 and J is TRBJ2-1, with a weak D call TRBD1 (6 bases). Sequencing input: glioma tissue, nonneoplastic brain tissue, or PBMCs (not recorded which). The sequence derives from a human donor with low-grade glioma or glioblastoma, undergoing nonglioma brain surgery, or in good health (not recorded which). For the CDR3, the DNA is TGTGCCTTCCGGGACAACTCCTACAATGAGCAGTTCTTC. Its translation is CAFRDNSYNEQFF.